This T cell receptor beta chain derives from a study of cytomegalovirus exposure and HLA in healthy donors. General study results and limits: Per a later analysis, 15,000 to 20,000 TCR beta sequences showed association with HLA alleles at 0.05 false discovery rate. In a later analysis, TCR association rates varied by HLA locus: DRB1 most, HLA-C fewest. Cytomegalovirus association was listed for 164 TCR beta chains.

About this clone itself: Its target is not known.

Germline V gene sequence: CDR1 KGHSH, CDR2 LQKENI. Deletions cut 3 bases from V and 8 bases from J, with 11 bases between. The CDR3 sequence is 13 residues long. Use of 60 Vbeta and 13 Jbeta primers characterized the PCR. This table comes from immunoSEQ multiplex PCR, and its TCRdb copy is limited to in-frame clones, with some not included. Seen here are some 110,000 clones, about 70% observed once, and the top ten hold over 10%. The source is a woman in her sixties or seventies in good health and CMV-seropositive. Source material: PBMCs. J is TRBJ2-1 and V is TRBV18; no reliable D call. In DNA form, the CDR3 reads TGTGCCAGCTCACCCCTGCAGGATTATGAGCAGTTCTTC. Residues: CASSPLQDYEQFF.